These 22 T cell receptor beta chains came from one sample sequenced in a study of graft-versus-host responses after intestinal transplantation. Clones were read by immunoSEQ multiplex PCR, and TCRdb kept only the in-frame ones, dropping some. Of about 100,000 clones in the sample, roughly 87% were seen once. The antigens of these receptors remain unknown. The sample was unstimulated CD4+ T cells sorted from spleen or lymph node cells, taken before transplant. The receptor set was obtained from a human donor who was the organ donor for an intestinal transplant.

The DNA of the CDR3 is TGTGCCAGCAGTCCTCTTCGTCCCCAGGGCCCAGATACGCAGTATTTT. Amino acids: CASSPLRPQGPDTQYF. The V gene is TRBV28, the J gene TRBJ2-3; TRBD1 might be the D (5 bases). The germline V gene has CDR1 MDHEN and CDR2 SYDVKM. This CDR3 comprises 16 residues. The V gene lost 5 bases and the J gene lost 4 bases, with 19 bases spanning the gap.

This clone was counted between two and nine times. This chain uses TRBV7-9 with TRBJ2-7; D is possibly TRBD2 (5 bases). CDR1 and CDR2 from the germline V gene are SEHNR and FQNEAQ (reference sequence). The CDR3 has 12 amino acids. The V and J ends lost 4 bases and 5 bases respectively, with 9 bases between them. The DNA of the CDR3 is TGTGCCAGCAGCTGGAGGTACCACGAGCAGTACTTC. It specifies CASSWRYHEQYF.

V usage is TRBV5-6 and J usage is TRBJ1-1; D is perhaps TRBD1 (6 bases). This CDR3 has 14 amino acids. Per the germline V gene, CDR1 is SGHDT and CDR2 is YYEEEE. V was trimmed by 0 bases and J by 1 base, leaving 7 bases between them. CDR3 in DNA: TGTGCCAGCAGCTTGGTGGACAGGAACACTGAAGCTTTCTTT. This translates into CASSLVDRNTEAFF.

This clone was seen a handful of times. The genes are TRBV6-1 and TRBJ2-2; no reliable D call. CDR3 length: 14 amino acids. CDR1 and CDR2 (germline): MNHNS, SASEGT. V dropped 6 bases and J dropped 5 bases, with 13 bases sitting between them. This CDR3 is CASRGLQRTGELFF. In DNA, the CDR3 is TGTGCCAGCAGGGGTTTACAGAGAACCGGGGAGCTGTTTTTT.

The chain's CDR3 is CATISDRGSYEQYF. Here the CDR3 DNA reads TGTGCCACCATATCAGACAGGGGGTCCTACGAGCAGTACTTC. J is TRBJ2-7 and V is TRBV15; TRBD1 agrees at 9 bases. The CDR3 covers 14 residues. With 7 bases clipped from V and 1 base from J, the junction kept 5 bases outside the gene matches. Germline values: CDR1 LNHNV, CDR2 YYDKDF (reference sequence).

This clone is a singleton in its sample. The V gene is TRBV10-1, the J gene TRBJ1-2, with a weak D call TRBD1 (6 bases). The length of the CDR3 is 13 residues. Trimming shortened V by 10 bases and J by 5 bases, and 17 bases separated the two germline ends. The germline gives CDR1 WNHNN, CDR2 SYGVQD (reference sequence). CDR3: CANQGLWVYGYTF. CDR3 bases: TGCGCCAATCAGGGGCTTTGGGTATATGGCTACACCTTC.

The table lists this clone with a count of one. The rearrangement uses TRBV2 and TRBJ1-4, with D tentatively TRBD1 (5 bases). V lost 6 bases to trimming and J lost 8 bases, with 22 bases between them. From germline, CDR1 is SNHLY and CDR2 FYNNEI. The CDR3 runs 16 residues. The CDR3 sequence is CASRREGIRDGEKLFF. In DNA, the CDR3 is TGTGCCAGCAGGCGAGAAGGTATCAGGGATGGAGAAAAACTGTTTTTT.

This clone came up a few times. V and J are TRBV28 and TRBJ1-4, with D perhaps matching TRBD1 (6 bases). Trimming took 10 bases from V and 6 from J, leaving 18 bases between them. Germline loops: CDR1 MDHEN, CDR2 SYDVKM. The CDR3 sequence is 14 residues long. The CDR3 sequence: CATRLQGGDEKLFF. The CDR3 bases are TGTGCCACTCGACTACAGGGTGGGGATGAAAAACTGTTTTTT.

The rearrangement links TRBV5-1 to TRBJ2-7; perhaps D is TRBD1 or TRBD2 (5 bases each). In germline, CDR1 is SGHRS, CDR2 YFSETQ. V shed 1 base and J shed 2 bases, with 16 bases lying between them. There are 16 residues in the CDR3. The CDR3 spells CASSLIPGTAPYEQYF. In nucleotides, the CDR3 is TGCGCCAGCAGCTTGATCCCCGGGACGGCCCCCTACGAGCAGTACTTC. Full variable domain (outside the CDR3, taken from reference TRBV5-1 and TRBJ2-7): KAGVTQTPRYLIKTRGQQVTLSCSPISGHRSVSWYQQTPGQGLQFLFEYFSETQRNKGNFPGRFSGRQFSNSRSEMNVSTLELGDSALYLCASSLIPGTAPYEQYFGPGTRLTVT.

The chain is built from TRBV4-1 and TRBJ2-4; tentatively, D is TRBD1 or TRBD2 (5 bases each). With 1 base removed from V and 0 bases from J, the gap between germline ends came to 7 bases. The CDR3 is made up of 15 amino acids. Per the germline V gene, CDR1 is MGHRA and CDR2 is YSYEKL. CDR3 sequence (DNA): TGCGCCAGCAGCCAAGGGGACCTAGCCAAAAACATTCAGTACTTC. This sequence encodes CASSQGDLAKNIQYF.

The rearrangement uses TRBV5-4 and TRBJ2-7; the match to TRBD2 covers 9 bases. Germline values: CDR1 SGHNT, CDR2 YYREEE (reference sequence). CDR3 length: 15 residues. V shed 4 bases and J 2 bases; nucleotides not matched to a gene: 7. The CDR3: CASSVTSGAAYEQYF. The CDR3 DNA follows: TGTGCCAGCAGCGTGACTAGCGGTGCTGCCTACGAGCAGTACTTC.

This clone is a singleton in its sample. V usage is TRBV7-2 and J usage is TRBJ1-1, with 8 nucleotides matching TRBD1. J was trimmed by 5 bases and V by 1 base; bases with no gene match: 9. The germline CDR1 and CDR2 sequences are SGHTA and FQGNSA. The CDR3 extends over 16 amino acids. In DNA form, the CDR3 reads TGTGCCAGCAGCTTAGAAATGGACAGGGTCGTAACTGAAGCTTTCTTT. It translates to CASSLEMDRVVTEAFF.

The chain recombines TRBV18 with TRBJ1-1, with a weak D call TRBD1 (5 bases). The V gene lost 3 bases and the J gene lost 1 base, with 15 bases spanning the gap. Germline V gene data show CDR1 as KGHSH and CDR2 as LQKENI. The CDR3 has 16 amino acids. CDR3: CASSPAGLVGNTEAFF. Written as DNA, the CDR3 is TGTGCCAGCTCACCGGCGGGACTCGTTGGGAACACTGAAGCTTTCTTT.

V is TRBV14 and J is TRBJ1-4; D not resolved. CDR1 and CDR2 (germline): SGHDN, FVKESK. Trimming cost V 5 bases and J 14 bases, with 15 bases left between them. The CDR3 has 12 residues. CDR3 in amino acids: CASSEQGWHLFF. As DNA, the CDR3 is TGTGCCAGCAGCGAACAAGGGTGGCACCTGTTTTTT.

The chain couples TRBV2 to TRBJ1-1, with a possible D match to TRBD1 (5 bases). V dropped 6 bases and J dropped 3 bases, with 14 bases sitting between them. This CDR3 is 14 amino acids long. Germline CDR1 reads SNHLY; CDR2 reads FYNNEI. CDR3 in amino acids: CASREGRVDTEAFF. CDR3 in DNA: TGTGCCAGCAGGGAGGGCAGGGTAGACACTGAAGCTTTCTTT.

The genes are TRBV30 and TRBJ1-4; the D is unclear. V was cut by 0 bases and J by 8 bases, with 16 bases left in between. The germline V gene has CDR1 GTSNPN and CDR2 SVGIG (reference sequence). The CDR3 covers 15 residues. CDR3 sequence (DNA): TGTGCCTGGAGTGTAGATTGGGGAGAAGGAGAAAAACTGTTTTTT. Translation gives CAWSVDWGEGEKLFF.

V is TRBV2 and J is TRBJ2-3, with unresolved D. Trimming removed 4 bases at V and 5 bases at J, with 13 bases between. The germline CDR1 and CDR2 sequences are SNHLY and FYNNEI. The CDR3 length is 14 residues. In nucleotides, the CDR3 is TGTGCCAGCAGTGCCCTCGTAAGGGTAGATACGCAGTATTTT. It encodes CASSALVRVDTQYF. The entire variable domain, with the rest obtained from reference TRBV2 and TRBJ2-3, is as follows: EPEVTQTPSHQVTQMGQEVILRCVPISNHLYFYWYRQILGQKVEFLVSFYNNEISEKSEIFDDQFSVERPDGSNFTLKIRSTKLEDSAMYFCASSALVRVDTQYFGPGTRLTVL.

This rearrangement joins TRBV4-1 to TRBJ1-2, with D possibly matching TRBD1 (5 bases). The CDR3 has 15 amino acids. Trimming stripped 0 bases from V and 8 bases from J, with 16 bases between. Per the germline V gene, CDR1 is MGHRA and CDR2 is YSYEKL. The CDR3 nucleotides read TGCGCCAGCAGCCAAGATCTGGGGGAGGCTAGAGGCTACACCTTC. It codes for CASSQDLGEARGYTF.

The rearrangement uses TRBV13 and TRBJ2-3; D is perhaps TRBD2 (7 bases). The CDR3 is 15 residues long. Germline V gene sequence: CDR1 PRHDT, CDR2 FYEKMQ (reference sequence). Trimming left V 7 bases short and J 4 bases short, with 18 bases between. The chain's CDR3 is CASTRLGGPADTQYF. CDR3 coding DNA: TGTGCCAGCACCCGATTGGGGGGGCCAGCAGATACGCAGTATTTT.

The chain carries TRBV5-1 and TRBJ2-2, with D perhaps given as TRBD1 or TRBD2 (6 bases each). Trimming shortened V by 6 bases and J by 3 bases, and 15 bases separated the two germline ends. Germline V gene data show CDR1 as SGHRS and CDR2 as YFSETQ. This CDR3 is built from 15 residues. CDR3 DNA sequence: TGCGCCAGCAAGAGTCCCGGGGGCCACACCGGGGAGCTGTTTTTT. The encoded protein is CASKSPGGHTGELFF.

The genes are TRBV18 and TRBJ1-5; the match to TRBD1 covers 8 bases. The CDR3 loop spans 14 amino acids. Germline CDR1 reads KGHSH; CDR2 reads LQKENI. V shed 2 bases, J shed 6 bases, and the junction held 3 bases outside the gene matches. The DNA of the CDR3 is TGTGCCAGCTCACCAGGCCAGGGGGCTCAGCCCCAGCATTTT. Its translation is CASSPGQGAQPQHF.

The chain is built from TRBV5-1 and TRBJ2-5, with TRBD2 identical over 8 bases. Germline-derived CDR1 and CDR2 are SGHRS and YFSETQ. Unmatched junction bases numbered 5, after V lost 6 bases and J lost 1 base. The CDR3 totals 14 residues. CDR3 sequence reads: CASTTSASQETQYF. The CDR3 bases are TGCGCCAGCACGACTAGCGCAAGCCAAGAGACCCAGTACTTC.